The 13 T cell receptor beta chains listed next were all sequenced from one sample in a study of identical twins. MiXCR, applied by TCRdb to the 5' RACE reads, yields one record per CDR3 protein. This table has about 730,000 distinct CDR3 sequences, around 21% appearing once. These data also formed part of another study, on T cells expressing NK-cell markers.

Sequencing was performed on PBMCs. The receptors stem from a woman between 18 and 29 years old in good health.

V gene TRBV5-5 combines with J gene TRBJ2-3; 7 positions agree with TRBD1. The junction had 13 bases not matched to a gene; V was cut back by 4 bases and J by 5 bases. CDR1 is SGHKS and CDR2 is YYEKEE in the germline V gene (reference sequence). The CDR3 is 16 amino acids. CDR3 amino acids: CASSGTTGVEGDTQYF. The CDR3 bases are TGTGCCAGCAGCGGAACCACAGGGGTAGAGGGAGATACGCAGTATTTT.

This clonotype was counted between two and nine times. The chain is built from TRBV20-1 and TRBJ1-5, with a weak D call TRBD1 (6 bases). Trimming removed 3 bases from V and 1 base from J, with 22 bases in between. The CDR3 is made up of 18 amino acids. Germline CDR1 and CDR2: DFQATT and SNEGSKA (reference sequence). DNA of the CDR3: TGCAGTGCTAGCGTAAGCAGGGGAGGAGAGGCAAGCAATCAGCCCCAGCATTTT. Translated: CSASVSRGGEASNQPQHF.

This clonotype was counted at least ten times. The gene calls are TRBV20-1 and TRBJ2-5; 7 bases are a match to TRBD2. With 5 bases clipped from V and 1 base from J, the junction kept 4 bases outside the gene matches. The CDR3 contains 13 residues. Germline V gives CDR1 DFQATT, CDR2 SNEGSKA (reference sequence). The CDR3 DNA reads TGCAGTGCTCCTCAGCGGGGCCAAGAGACCCAGTACTTC. Its protein product is CSAPQRGQETQYF.

This clonotype was found a few times. DNA of the CDR3: TGTGCCAGCAGTTTAACGGGACTACCGCTAGATACGCAGTATTTT. Translated, it gives CASSLTGLPLDTQYF. V gene TRBV6-4 combines with J gene TRBJ2-3, with TRBD2 identical over 7 bases. CDR1 MRHNA and CDR2 SNTAGT come from the germline V gene. This CDR3 comprises 15 residues. V shed 5 bases, J shed 5 bases, and the junction held 10 bases outside the gene matches.

This clonotype was seen only a few times. The chain links TRBV3-1 to TRBJ2-1, with D unclear. The germline V gene has CDR1 LGHDT and CDR2 YNNKEL (reference sequence). This CDR3 has 15 amino acids. The V end was cut by 1 base, the J end by 2 bases, with 9 bases between. The CDR3 is CASSQGVRTYNEQFF. CDR3 DNA sequence: TGTGCCAGCAGCCAAGGGGTCCGGACCTACAATGAGCAGTTCTTC.

This clonotype showed up just a few times. The rearrangement uses TRBV7-8 and TRBJ2-6; D could derive from TRBD1 or TRBD2 (5 bases each). Germline loops: CDR1 SGHVS, CDR2 FQNEAQ. Trimming took off 7 bases at V and 4 bases at J, with 20 bases between the two ends. This CDR3 contains 17 residues. CDR3 region: CASKGTQALAGANVLTF. The CDR3 DNA follows: TGTGCCAGCAAAGGGACGCAGGCGTTAGCAGGGGCCAACGTCCTGACTTTC. Supplemented by reference TRBV7-8 and TRBJ2-6, the full variable domain reads GAGVSQSPRYKVAKRGQDVALRCDPISGHVSLFWYQQALGQGPEFLTYFQNEAQLDKSGLPSDRFFAERPEGSVSTLKIQRTQQEDSAVYLCASKGTQALAGANVLTFGAGSRLTVL.

In this sample, this clonotype turned up a few times. This chain links TRBV27 with TRBJ2-1, with D uncertain. Germline V lookup: CDR1 MNHEY, CDR2 SMNVEV (reference sequence). V dropped 8 bases and J dropped 7 bases, with 9 bases sitting between them. This CDR3 has 11 residues. CDR3 sequence reads: CASFIGNEQFF. For the CDR3, the DNA is TGTGCCAGCTTTATAGGAAATGAGCAGTTCTTC.

This chain links TRBV6-1 with TRBJ2-3; 11 nucleotides agree with TRBD1. CDR3 length: 15 residues. CDR1 and CDR2 from the germline V gene are MNHNS and SASEGT. The ends lost 6 bases at V and 4 bases at J; junction bases unmatched: 6. The CDR3 DNA is TGTGCCAGCAGCCGCGGGACAGGGGGAGCAGATACGCAGTATTTT. Amino acid sequence: CASSRGTGGADTQYF.

This clonotype was recorded a few times. The chain links TRBV5-1 to TRBJ2-1; no clear D gene. The CDR3 contains 15 residues. V was trimmed by 0 bases and J by 6 bases, leaving 13 bases between them. CDR1 is SGHRS and CDR2 is YFSETQ in the germline V gene. CDR3 amino acids: CASSLAIGLGNEQFF. CDR3 DNA: TGCGCCAGCAGCTTGGCAATAGGATTGGGCAATGAGCAGTTCTTC.

This clonotype was counted at least ten times. The V and J genes are TRBV9 and TRBJ2-7; D not resolved. This CDR3 region has 13 residues. Germline-derived CDR1 and CDR2 are SGDLS and YYNGEE. V was pared by 0 bases and J by 5 bases, with 9 bases between. The CDR3 spells CASSVGDVHEQYF. The CDR3 nucleotides are TGTGCCAGCAGCGTAGGAGACGTCCACGAGCAGTACTTC.

V is TRBV5-1 and J is TRBJ2-4; 9 positions match TRBD2. The trim removed 0 bases at V and 0 bases at J, leaving 7 bases unmatched. This CDR3 spans 18 amino acids. Germline assignment: CDR1 SGHRS and CDR2 YFSETQ. The CDR3 DNA reads as TGCGCCAGCAGCTTGGATTCGCGACTAGCGGTAGCCAAAAACATTCAGTACTTC. Translated: CASSLDSRLAVAKNIQYF.

The chain couples TRBV7-9 to TRBJ2-5; 11 bases are shared with TRBD2. This CDR3 region has 16 residues. The germline V gene has CDR1 SEHNR and CDR2 FQNEAQ (reference sequence). V dropped 5 bases and J dropped 3; count of bases not matched to a gene: 8. The CDR3: CASSPHTSGSKETQYF. In DNA form, the CDR3 reads TGTGCCAGCAGCCCACATACTAGCGGGAGTAAAGAGACCCAGTACTTC.

This clonotype was seen at least ten times. The V gene is TRBV12-3 or TRBV12-4, the J gene TRBJ2-3; D call uncertain. The CDR3 totals 14 residues. V was trimmed by 0 bases and J by 5 bases, leaving 9 bases between them. The CDR3 loop is CASSLAPPGDTQYF. The CDR3 DNA reads TGTGCCAGCAGTTTAGCGCCACCGGGAGATACGCAGTATTTT.